The 10 T cell receptor beta chains in this list originate from one sample, sequenced in a study of T cell responses to AZD1222 COVID-19 vaccine. TCRdb keeps only in-frame clones here, not all; method: immunoSEQ multiplex PCR. This sample has 100,000 to 150,000 clones, with just over 85% found just once. The sequencing here drew on peripheral blood, taken on day 0 of AZD1222 vaccination. These receptors were collected from an adult in good health.

This chain links TRBV5-8 with TRBJ1-2; 8 bases align to TRBD1. CDR3 length: 14 amino acids. Per germline, CDR1 SGHTS and CDR2 YDEGEE. Trimming at V came to 4 bases and at J to 4 bases, leaving 6 bases not matched to a gene. DNA of the CDR3: TGTGCCAGCAGCCTACAGGGGGACACCTATGGCTACACCTTC. Translated: CASSLQGDTYGYTF.

V and J are TRBV29-1 and TRBJ2-5; TRBD2 is a possible D gene (6 bases). Germline lookup yields CDR1 SQVTM and CDR2 ANQGSEA. The CDR3 has 12 amino acids. V dropped 5 bases and J dropped 3 bases, with 10 bases sitting between them. CDR3 loop: CSVYGGEETQYF. The CDR3 DNA follows: TGCAGCGTTTACGGGGGTGAAGAGACCCAGTACTTC.

The chain recombines TRBV5-1 with TRBJ1-1, with a weak D call TRBD1 (6 bases). The CDR3 runs 15 residues. The V end lost 0 bases, the J end lost 5 bases, and 14 bases lay between the germline ends. Germline CDR1 SGHRS, CDR2 YFSETQ. CDR3 sequence reads: CASSLDLGGRTEAFF. The CDR3 nucleotides read TGCGCCAGCAGCTTGGACTTAGGGGGGCGGACTGAAGCTTTCTTT.

The chain carries TRBV19 and TRBJ2-1; TRBD2 agrees at 8 bases. The CDR3 totals 16 residues. Germline-derived CDR1 and CDR2 are LNHDA and SQIVND (reference sequence). The V and J ends lost 2 bases and 7 bases, in that order; junction bases with no gene match: 10. The CDR3 reads CASSIIPGGARNEQFF. As DNA, the CDR3 is TGTGCCAGTAGTATAATTCCCGGGGGGGCCCGTAATGAGCAGTTCTTC. Filled out from reference TRBV19 and TRBJ2-1, the complete variable domain reads DGGITQSPKYLFRKEGQNVTLSCEQNLNHDAMYWYRQDPGQGLRLIYYSQIVNDFQKGDIAEGYSVSREKKESFPLTVTSAQKNPTAFYLCASSIIPGGARNEQFFGPGTRLTVL.

The V gene is TRBV7-8, the J gene TRBJ1-5; possibly TRBD1 for D (5 bases). Trimming removed 8 bases at V and 6 bases at J, with 14 bases between. There are 13 residues in the CDR3. Germline CDR1 SGHVS, CDR2 FQNEAQ. The CDR3 loop reads CASGIRQGQPQHF. The CDR3 nucleotides are TGTGCCAGCGGCATCCGGCAGGGTCAGCCCCAGCATTTT.

V is TRBV5-1 and J is TRBJ2-1; D possibly matches TRBD1 or TRBD2 (6 bases each). CDR1 is SGHRS, CDR2 YFSETQ, per germline. This CDR3 is 15 amino acids long. The germline V and J ends were trimmed by 0 bases and 6 bases, with 13 bases remaining between them. The CDR3 DNA follows: TGCGCCAGCAGCTTGGCCGGGGGCGGAATCAATGAGCAGTTCTTC. Translated: CASSLAGGGINEQFF.

The genes are TRBV12-3 or TRBV12-4 and TRBJ1-5; D unresolved. The CDR3 has 12 residues. V shed 2 bases and J shed 3 bases, with 2 bases lying between them. The CDR3 loop reads CASSLNNQPQHF. CDR3 nucleotide sequence: TGTGCCAGCAGTTTAAACAATCAGCCCCAGCATTTT.

The chain recombines TRBV27 with TRBJ1-2, with TRBD1 matching over 8 bases. The CDR3 sequence is 15 residues long. Germline V gene lookup returns CDR1 MNHEY and CDR2 SMNVEV (reference sequence). V was pared by 5 bases and J by 1 base, with 6 bases of the junction left unmatched. The CDR3 region is CASSPIGQGNYGYTF. The CDR3 DNA reads as TGTGCCAGCAGTCCGATAGGACAGGGTAACTATGGCTACACCTTC.

The V and J genes are TRBV7-3 and TRBJ1-1; no definite D call. The CDR3 runs to 12 residues. Trimming took 5 bases from V and 10 from J, leaving 14 bases between them. Germline CDR1 is SGHTA and CDR2 is FQGTGA. The CDR3 here is CASSQIKGRAFF. DNA for the CDR3: TGTGCCAGCAGCCAGATAAAAGGACGAGCTTTCTTT.

This chain uses TRBV11-1 with TRBJ2-2; 9 bases line up with TRBD1. The germline V gene encodes CDR1 SGHAT and CDR2 FQDESV (reference sequence). Trimming at V came to 5 bases and at J to 3 bases, leaving 7 bases not matched to a gene. This CDR3 region has 16 residues. This CDR3 reads CASSAHRGRDTGELFF. In nucleotides, the CDR3 is TGTGCCAGCAGCGCCCACAGGGGGCGCGACACCGGGGAGCTGTTTTTT.